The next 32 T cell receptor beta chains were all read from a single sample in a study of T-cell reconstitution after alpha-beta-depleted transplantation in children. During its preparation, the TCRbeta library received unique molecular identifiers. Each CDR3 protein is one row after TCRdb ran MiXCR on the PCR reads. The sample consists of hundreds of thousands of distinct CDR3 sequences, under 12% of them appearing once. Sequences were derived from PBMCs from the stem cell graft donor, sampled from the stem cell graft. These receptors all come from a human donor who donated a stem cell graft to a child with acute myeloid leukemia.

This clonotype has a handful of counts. The CDR3 spells CSVDRETYGYTF. The CDR3 nucleotides are TGCAGCGTTGACAGGGAGACCTATGGCTACACCTTC. This chain connects TRBV29-1 to TRBJ1-2, with D perhaps matching TRBD1 (5 bases). The CDR3 covers 12 residues. V was cut by 3 bases and J by 4 bases, with 9 bases left in between. The germline V gene encodes CDR1 SQVTM and CDR2 ANQGSEA.

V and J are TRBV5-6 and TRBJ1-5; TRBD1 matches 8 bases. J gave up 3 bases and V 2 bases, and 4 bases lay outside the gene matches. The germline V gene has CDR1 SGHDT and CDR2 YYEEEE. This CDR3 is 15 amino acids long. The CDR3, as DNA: TGTGCCAGCAGCTTCGGACAGGGTTTCAATCAGCCCCAGCATTTT. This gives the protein CASSFGQGFNQPQHF. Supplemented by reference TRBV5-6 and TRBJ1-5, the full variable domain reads DAGVTQSPTHLIKTRGQQVTLRCSPKSGHDTVSWYQQALGQGPQFIFQYYEEEERQRGNFPDRFSGHQFPNYSSELNVNALLLGDSALYLCASSFGQGFNQPQHFGDGTRLSIL.

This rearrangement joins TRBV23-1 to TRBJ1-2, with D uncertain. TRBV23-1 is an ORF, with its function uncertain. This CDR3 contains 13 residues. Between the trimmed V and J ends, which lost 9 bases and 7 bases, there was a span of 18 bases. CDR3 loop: CARVKLSRGGYTF. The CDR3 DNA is TGCGCCAGGGTTAAGCTGTCCCGGGGTGGCTACACCTTC.

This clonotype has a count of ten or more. The chain's CDR3 is CASRVPRITSGKISSSYNEQFF. Here the CDR3 DNA reads TGTGCCAGCAGAGTCCCTCGTATCACTAGCGGGAAAATATCGAGCTCCTACAATGAGCAGTTCTTC. The rearrangement joins TRBV6-6 to TRBJ2-1; 10 positions agree with TRBD2. The CDR3 sequence is 22 residues long. Germline values: CDR1 MNHNY, CDR2 SVGAGI (reference sequence). The trim removed 6 bases at V and 0 bases at J, leaving 23 bases unmatched.

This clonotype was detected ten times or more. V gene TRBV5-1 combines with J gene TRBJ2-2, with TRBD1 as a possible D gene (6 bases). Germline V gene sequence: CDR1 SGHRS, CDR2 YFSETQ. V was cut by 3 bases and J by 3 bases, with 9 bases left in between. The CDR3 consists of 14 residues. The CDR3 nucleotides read TGCGCCAGCAGCTATAAGGGGGACACCGGGGAGCTGTTTTTT. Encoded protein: CASSYKGDTGELFF.

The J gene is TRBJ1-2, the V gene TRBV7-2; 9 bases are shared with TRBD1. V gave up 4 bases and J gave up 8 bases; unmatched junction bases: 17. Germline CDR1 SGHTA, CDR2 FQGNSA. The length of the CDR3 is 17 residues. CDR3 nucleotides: TGTGCCAGCAGCTCCGATGGACAGGGGCTTTCAAGGTCCGGCTACACCTTC. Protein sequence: CASSSDGQGLSRSGYTF.

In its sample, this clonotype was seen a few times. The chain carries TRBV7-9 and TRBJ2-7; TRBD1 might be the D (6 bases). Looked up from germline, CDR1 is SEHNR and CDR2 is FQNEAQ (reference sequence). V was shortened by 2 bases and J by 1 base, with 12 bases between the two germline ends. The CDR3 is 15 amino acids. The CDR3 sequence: CASSLLQGDSYEQYF. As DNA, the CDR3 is TGTGCCAGCAGCTTATTACAGGGCGATTCCTACGAGCAGTACTTC.

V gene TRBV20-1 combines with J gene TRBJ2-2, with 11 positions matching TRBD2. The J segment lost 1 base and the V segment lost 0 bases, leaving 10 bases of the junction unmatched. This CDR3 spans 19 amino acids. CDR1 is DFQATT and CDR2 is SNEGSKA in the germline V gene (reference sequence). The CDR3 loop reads CSARDPMGLAVLNTGELFF. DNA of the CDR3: TGCAGTGCTAGAGACCCTATGGGACTAGCGGTTCTGAACACCGGGGAGCTGTTTTTT.

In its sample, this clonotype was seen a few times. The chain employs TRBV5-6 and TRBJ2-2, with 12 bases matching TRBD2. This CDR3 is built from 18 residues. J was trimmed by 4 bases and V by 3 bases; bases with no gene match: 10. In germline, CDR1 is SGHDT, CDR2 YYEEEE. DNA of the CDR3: TGTGCCAGCAGCTCGTTAACTAGCGGGAGGCAGGGCACCGGGGAGCTGTTTTTT. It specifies CASSSLTSGRQGTGELFF.

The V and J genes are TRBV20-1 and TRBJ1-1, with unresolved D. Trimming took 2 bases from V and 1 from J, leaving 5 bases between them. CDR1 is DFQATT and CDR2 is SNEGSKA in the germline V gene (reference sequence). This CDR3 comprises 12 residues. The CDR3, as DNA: TGCAGTGCTAGACCGCCGAACACTGAAGCTTTCTTT. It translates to CSARPPNTEAFF.

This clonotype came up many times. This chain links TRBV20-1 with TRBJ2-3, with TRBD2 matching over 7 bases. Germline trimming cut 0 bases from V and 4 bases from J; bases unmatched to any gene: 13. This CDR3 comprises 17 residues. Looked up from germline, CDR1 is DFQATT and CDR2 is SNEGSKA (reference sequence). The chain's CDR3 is CSARDRQGTGGADTQYF. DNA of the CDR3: TGCAGTGCTAGAGATCGGCAAGGAACGGGAGGAGCAGATACGCAGTATTTT.

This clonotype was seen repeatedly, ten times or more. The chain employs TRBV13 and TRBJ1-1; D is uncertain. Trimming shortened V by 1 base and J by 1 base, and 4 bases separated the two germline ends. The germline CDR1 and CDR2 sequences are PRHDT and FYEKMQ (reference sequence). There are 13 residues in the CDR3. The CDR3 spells CASSLDPNTEAFF. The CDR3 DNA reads TGTGCCAGCAGCTTAGATCCGAACACTGAAGCTTTCTTT.

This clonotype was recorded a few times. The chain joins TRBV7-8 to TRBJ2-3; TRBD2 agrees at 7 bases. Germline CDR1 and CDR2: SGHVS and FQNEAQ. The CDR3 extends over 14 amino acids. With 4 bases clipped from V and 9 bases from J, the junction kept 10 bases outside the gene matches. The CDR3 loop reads CASSSSGVRETQYF. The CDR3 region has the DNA TGTGCCAGCAGCTCCAGCGGGGTGAGGGAAACGCAGTATTTT.

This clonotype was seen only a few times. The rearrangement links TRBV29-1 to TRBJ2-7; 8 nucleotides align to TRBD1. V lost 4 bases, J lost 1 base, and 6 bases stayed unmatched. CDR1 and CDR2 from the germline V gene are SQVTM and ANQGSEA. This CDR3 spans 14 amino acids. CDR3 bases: TGCAGCGTTGGTCTAGGACAGGGATCCTACGAGCAGTACTTC. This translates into CSVGLGQGSYEQYF.

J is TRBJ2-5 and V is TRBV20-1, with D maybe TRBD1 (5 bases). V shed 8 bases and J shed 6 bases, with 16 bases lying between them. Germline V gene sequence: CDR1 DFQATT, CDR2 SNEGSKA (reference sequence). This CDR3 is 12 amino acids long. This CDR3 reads CSSHQGGKTQYF. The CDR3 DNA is TGCAGTTCCCACCAGGGCGGAAAGACCCAGTACTTC.

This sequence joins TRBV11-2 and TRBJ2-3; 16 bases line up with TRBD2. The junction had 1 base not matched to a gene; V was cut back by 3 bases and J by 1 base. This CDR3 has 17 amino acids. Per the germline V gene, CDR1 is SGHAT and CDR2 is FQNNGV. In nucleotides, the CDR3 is TGTGCCAGCAGCTTGGGACTAGCGGGAGGGCGCACAGATACGCAGTATTTT. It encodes CASSLGLAGGRTDTQYF. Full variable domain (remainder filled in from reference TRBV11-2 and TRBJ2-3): EAGVAQSPRYKIIEKRQSVAFWCNPISGHATLYWYQQILGQGPKLLIQFQNNGVVDDSQLPKDRFSAERLKGVDSTLKIQPAKLEDSAVYLCASSLGLAGGRTDTQYFGPGTRLTVL.

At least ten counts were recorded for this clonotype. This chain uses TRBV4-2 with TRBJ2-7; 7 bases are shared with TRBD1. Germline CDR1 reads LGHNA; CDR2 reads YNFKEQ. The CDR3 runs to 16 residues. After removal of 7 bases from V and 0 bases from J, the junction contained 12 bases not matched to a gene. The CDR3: CASTPRAGGRSYEQYF. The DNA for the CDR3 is TGTGCCAGCACTCCACGGGCAGGGGGACGCTCCTACGAGCAGTACTTC.

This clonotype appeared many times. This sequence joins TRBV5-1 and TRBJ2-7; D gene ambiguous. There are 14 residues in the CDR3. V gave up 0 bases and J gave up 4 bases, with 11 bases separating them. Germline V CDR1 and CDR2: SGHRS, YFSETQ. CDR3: CASSLGTGIYEQYF. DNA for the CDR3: TGCGCCAGCAGCTTGGGGACGGGCATTTACGAGCAGTACTTC.

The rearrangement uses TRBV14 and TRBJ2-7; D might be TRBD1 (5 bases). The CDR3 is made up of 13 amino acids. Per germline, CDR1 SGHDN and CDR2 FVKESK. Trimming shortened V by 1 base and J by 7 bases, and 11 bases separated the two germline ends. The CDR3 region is CASSQVGVGEQYF. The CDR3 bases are TGTGCCAGCAGCCAAGTAGGGGTGGGAGAGCAGTACTTC.

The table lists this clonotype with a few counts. As DNA, the CDR3 is TGTGCCAGCAGCTTAGTCTCCCCCGGGGAGCTGTTTTTT. This codes for CASSLVSPGELFF. The genes are TRBV7-2 and TRBJ2-2, with D unclear. The V gene's germline CDR1 is SGHTA and CDR2 FQGNSA. CDR3 length: 13 residues. The V gene lost 1 base and the J gene lost 6 bases, with 6 bases spanning the gap.

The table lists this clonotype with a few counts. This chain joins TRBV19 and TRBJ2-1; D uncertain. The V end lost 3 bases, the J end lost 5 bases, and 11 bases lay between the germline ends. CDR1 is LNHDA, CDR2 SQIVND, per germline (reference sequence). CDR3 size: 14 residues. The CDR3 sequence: CASSIVVGDNEQFF. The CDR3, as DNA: TGTGCCAGTAGTATTGTTGTTGGAGACAATGAGCAGTTCTTC. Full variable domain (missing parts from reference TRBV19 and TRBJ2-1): DGGITQSPKYLFRKEGQNVTLSCEQNLNHDAMYWYRQDPGQGLRLIYYSQIVNDFQKGDIAEGYSVSREKKESFPLTVTSAQKNPTAFYLCASSIVVGDNEQFFGPGTRLTVL.

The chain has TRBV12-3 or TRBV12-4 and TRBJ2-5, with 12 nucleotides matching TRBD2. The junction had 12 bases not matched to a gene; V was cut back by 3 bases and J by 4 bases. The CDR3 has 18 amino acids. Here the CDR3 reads CASSFTSLAGGPSETQYF. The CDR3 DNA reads TGTGCCAGCAGTTTTACCTCCCTAGCGGGAGGGCCCTCAGAGACCCAGTACTTC.

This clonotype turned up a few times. DNA of the CDR3: TGTGCCAGCAGCCCGGACGGGACATATATCTCCTACGAGCAGTACTTC. Its protein is CASSPDGTYISYEQYF. This chain uses TRBV7-3 with TRBJ2-7; perhaps TRBD1 as D (6 bases). CDR3 length: 16 residues. Germline CDR1 is SGHTA and CDR2 is FQGTGA. Trimming shortened V by 5 bases and J by 0 bases, and 17 bases separated the two germline ends. Together with reference TRBV7-3 and TRBJ2-7, the CDR3 gives the full variable domain: GAGVSQTPSNKVTEKGKYVELRCDPISGHTALYWYRQSLGQGPEFLIYFQGTGAADDSGLPNDRFFAVRPEGSVSTLKIQRTERGDSAVYLCASSPDGTYISYEQYFGPGTRLTVT.

CDR3 protein: CASSQAFGIHNEQFF. CDR3 in DNA: TGTGCCAGCAGCCAAGCGTTTGGGATCCACAATGAGCAGTTCTTC. This chain connects TRBV4-2 to TRBJ2-1; D unclear. The CDR3 runs 15 residues. CDR1 is LGHNA, CDR2 YNFKEQ, per germline. Trimming stripped 1 base from V and 5 bases from J, with 12 bases between.

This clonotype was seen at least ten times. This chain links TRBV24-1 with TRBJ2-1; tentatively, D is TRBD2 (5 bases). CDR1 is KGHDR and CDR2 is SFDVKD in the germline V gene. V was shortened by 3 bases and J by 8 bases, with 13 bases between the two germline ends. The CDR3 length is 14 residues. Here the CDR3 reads CATSDRKSGDEQFF. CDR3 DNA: TGTGCCACCAGTGATCGTAAGTCCGGGGATGAGCAGTTCTTC.

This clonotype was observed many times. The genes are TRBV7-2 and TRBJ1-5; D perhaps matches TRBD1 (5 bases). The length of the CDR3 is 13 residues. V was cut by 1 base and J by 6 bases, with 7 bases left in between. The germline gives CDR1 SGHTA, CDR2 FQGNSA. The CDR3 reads CASSLGGSQPQHF. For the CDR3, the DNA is TGTGCCAGCAGCTTAGGGGGGTCTCAGCCCCAGCATTTT.

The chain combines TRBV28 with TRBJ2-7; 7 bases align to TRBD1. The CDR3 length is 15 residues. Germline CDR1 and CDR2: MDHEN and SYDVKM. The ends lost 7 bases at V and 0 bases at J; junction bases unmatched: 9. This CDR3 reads CASIEQGTASYEQYF. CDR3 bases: TGTGCCAGCATCGAACAGGGGACGGCCTCCTACGAGCAGTACTTC.

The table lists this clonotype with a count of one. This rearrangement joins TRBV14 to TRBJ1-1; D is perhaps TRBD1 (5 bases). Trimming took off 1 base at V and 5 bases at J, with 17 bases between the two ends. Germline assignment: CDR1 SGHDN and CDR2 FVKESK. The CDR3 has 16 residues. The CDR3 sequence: CASSQVSLGDWTEAFF. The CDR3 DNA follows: TGTGCCAGCAGCCAAGTTAGTCTAGGGGATTGGACTGAAGCTTTCTTT.

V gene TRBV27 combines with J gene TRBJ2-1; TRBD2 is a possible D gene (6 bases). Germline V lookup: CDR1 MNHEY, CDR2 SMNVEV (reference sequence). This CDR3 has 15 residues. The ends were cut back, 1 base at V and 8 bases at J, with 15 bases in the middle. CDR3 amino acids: CASSLYGSTNDEQFF. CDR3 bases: TGTGCCAGCAGTTTATACGGGAGCACTAACGATGAGCAGTTCTTC.

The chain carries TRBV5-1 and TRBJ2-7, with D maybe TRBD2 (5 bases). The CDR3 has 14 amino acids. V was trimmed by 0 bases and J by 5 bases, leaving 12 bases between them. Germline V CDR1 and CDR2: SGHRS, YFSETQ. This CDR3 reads CASSLESGTHEQYF. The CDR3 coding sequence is TGCGCCAGCAGCTTGGAATCGGGAACCCACGAGCAGTACTTC.

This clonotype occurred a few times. CDR3: CASSDGSGETKNIQYF. In nucleotides, the CDR3 is TGTGCCAGCAGCGATGGGTCAGGGGAAACCAAAAACATTCAGTACTTC. This rearrangement joins TRBV6-2 or TRBV6-3 to TRBJ2-4; D is possibly TRBD1 (6 bases). The germline V and J ends were trimmed by 6 bases and 2 bases, with 17 bases remaining between them. Germline V gene data show CDR1 as MNHEY and CDR2 as SVGEGT. This CDR3 is 16 amino acids long.

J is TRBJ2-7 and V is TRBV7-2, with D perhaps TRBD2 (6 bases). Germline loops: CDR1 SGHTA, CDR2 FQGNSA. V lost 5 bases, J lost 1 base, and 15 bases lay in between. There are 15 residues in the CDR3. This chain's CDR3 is CASSLINGLSYEQYF. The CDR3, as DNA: TGTGCCAGCAGCCTCATTAACGGACTATCCTACGAGCAGTACTTC.